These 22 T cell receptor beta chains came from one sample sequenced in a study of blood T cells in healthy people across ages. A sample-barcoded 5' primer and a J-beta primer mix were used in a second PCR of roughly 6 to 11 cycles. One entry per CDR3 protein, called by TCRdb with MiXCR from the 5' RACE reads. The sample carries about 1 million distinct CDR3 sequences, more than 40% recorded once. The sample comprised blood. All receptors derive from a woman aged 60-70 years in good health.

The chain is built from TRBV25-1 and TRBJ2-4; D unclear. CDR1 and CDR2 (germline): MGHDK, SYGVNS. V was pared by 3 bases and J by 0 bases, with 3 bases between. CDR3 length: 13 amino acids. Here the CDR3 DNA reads TGTGCCAGCAGTGACAGAGCCAAAAACATTCAGTACTTC. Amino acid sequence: CASSDRAKNIQYF.

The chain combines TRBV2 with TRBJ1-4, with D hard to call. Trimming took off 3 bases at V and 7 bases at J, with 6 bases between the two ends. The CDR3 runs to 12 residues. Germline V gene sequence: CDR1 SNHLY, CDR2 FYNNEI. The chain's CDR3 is CASSERIEKLFF. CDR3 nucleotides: TGTGCCAGCAGTGAGCGGATTGAAAAACTGTTTTTT.

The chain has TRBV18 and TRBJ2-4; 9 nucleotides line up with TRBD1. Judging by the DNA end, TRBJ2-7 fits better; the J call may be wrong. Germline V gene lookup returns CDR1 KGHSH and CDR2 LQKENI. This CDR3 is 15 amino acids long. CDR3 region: CASSRTGTGIHEQYF. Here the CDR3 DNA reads TGTGCCAGCTCGCGTACCGGGACAGGGATCCACGAGCAGTACTTC.

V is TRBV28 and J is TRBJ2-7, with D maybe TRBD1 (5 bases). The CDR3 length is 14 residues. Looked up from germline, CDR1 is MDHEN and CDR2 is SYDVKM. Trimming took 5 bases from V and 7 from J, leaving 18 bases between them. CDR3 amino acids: CASSMPTVSYEQYF. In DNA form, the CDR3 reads TGTGCCAGCAGTATGCCGACAGTCTCGTATGAGCAGTACTTC.

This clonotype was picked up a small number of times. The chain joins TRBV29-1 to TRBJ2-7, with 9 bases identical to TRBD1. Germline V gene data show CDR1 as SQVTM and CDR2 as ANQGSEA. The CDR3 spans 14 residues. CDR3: CRWDRVILNYEQYF. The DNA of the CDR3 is TGCAGGTGGGACAGGGTTATCCTTAATTACGAGCAGTACTTC.

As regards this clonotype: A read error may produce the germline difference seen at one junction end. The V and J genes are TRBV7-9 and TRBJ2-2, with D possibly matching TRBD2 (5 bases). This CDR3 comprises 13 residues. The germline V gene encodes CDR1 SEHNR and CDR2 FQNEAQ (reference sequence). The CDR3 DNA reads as TGTGCCAGCAGCTTAATAAGGGCCGGGGAGTTGTTTTTT. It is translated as CASSLIRAGELFF.

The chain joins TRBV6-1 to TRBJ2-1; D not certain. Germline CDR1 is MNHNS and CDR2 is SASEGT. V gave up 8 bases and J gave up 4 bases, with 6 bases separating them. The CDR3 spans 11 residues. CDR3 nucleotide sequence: TGTGCCAGCCAGGCGTACAATGAGCAGTTCTTC. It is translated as CASQAYNEQFF.

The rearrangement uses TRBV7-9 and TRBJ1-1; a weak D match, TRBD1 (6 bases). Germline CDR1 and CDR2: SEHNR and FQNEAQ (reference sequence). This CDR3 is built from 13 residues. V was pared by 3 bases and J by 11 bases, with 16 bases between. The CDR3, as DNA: TGTGCCAGCAGCTTTGGAGCCGGGGGGCGGGCTTTCTTT. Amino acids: CASSFGAGGRAFF.

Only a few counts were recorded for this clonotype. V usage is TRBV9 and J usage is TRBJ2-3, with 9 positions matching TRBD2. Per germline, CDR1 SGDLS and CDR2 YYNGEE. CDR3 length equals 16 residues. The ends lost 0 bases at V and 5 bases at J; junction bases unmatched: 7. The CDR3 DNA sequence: TGTGCCAGCAGCGTAGACGCGGGAGGGCTCCAAGATACGCAGTATTTT. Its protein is CASSVDAGGLQDTQYF.

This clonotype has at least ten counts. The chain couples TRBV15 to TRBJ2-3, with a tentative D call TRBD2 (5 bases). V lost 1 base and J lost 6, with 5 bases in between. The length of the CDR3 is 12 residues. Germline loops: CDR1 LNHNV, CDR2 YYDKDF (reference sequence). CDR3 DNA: TGTGCCACCAGCAGAGGAGGGGATACGCAGTATTTT. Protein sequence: CATSRGGDTQYF.

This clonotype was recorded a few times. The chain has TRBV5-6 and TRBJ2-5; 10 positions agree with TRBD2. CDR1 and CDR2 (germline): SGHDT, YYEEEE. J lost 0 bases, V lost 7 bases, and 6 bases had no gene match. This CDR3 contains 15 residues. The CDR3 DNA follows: TGTGCCAGCGCTACTAGCGGGGAAGACCAAGAGACCCAGTACTTC. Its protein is CASATSGEDQETQYF.

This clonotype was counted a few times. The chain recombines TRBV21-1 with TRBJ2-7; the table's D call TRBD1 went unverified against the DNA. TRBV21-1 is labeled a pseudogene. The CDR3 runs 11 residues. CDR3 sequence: CAISGGNEQYF. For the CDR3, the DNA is TGTGCCATCTCGGGGGGCAACGAGCAGTACTTC.

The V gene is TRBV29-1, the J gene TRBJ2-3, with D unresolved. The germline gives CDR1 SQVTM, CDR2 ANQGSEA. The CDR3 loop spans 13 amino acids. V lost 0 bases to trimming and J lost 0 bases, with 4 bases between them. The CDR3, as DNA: TGCAGCGTTGAAGAAGCTAGCACAGATACGCAGTATTTT. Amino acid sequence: CSVEEASTDTQYF.

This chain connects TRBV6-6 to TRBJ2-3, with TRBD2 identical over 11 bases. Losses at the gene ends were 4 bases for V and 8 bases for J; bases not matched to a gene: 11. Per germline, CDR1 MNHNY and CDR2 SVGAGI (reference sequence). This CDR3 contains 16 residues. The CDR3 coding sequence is TGTGCCAGCAGTTTAGCGGGAGGGCCCGTCCGGGGTACGCAGTATTTT. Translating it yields CASSLAGGPVRGTQYF.

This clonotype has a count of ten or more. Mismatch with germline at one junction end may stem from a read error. CDR3 in DNA: TGTGCCAGCAGTTTAGAGAACGAGCAGTACTTC. Protein product: CASSLENEQYF. This chain connects TRBV5-1 to TRBJ2-7, with no clear D. CDR1 and CDR2 from the germline V gene are SGHRS and YFSETQ. The CDR3 loop spans 11 amino acids.

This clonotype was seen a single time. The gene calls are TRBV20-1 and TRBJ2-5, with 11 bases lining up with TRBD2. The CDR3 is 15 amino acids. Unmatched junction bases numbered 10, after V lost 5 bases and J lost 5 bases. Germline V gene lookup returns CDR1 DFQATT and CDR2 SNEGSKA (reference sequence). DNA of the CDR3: TGCAGTGCTGGAAGGTTAGCGGGAGGGCCGGAGACCCAGTACTTC. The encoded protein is CSAGRLAGGPETQYF.

The CDR3 loop is CASSHALAGGNEQFF. The DNA of the CDR3 is TGTGCCAGCAGCCATGCACTAGCGGGAGGCAATGAGCAGTTCTTC. The V call is TRBV3-1, the J call TRBJ2-1, with 12 positions matching TRBD2. This CDR3 is built from 15 residues. Germline V CDR1 and CDR2: LGHDT, YNNKEL (reference sequence). The trim removed 3 bases at V and 6 bases at J, leaving 3 bases unmatched.

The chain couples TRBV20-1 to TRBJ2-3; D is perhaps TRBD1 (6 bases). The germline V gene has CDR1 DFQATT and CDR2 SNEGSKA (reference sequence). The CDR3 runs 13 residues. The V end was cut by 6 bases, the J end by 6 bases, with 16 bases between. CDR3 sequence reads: CSARGRVEDTQYF. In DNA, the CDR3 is TGCAGTGCCAGGGGTAGGGTGGAGGATACGCAGTATTTT.

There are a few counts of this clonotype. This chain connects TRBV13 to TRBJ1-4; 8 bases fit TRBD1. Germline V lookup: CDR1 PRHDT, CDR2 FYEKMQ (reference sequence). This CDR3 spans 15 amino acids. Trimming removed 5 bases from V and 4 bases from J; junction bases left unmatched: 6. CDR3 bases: TGTGCCAGCAGCCAAACCGGACAGGGTAATGAAAAACTGTTTTTT. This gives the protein CASSQTGQGNEKLFF.

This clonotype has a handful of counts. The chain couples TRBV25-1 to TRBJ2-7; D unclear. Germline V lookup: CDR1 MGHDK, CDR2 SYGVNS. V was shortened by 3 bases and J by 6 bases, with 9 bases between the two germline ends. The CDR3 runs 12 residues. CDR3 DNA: TGTGCCAGCAGTGAGGTATATGGCGAGCAGTACTTC. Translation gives CASSEVYGEQYF.

CDR3 in amino acids: CASSPQGGPYGYTF. The CDR3 nucleotides are TGTGCCAGCAGTCCCCAGGGGGGACCTTATGGCTACACCTTC. The V gene is TRBV12-3 or TRBV12-4, the J gene TRBJ1-2, with TRBD1 matching 7 bases. The V gene end was trimmed by 5 bases and the J gene end by 5 bases; junction bases not matched to a gene: 8. The CDR3 loop spans 14 amino acids.

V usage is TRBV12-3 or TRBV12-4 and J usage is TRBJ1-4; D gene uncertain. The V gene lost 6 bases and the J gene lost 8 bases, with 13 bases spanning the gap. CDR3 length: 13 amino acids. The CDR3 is CASSWRVQEKLFF. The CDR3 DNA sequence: TGTGCCAGCAGCTGGCGGGTTCAGGAAAAACTGTTTTTT.